This T cell receptor beta chain comes out of a study of blood T cell repertoires in COVID-19. Study overall: The samples span acute and convalescent COVID-19 from the United States, Italy and Spain. T cells, B-cell-depleted T cells, or PBMCs supplied cDNA or gDNA.

Authors' analysis steps: Amplification from reference gene primers served as the basis for estimated nucleated cell counts. Clones were sequenced by immunoSEQ multiplex PCR, and TCRdb holds only the in-frame ones, with some missing. The DNA was the basis for D and trimming; V, J and clone size are from that table. The sample includes under 200,000 clones, about 83% seen only once; the top ten take roughly 19%. This CDR3 is 16 amino acids long. CDR1 is SGHVS and CDR2 is FQNEAQ in the germline V gene. V was clipped by 1 base and J by 2 bases, with 15 bases between them. The sequence was collected from a woman between 65 and 79 years old who had recovered from COVID-19. V and J are TRBV7-8 and TRBJ2-7, with a tentative D call TRBD1 (6 bases). Input material: peripheral blood. CDR3 sequence reads: CASSLDPDRPTYEQYF. As DNA, the CDR3 is TGTGCCAGCAGCTTAGACCCGGACAGACCTACCTACGAGCAGTACTTC.